This paragraph covers one T cell receptor beta chain sequence. Its cognate antigen has yet to be identified. Nothing much larger sits one base from this clone, and base qualities are not available. Single viable CD3+CD4+CD8-CD45RO+ cells were sorted as memory CD4+ T cells on a FACSAria II. CMV serostatus was determined with a Roche Elecsys assay detecting serum IgG against CMV pp150, pp28, p38 and p52. After thawing, total CD4+ T cells were enriched by positive selection with CD4 magnetic microbeads. The samples came from a different study that was designed specifically to examine the CD4+ T cell memory repertoire. Peripheral blood mononuclear cells were isolated and cryopreserved according to standard operating procedures, and serum was kept at -80 degrees C. Staining used CD3-PerCP (BW264/56), CD4-APC (RPA-T4), CD45RO-PE (UCHT1) and CD8-Pacific Orange (3B5) antibodies, with Sytox blue excluding non-viable cells.

Genomic DNA was extracted from sorted cells with the Quick-DNA Microprep Kit. Amplification of TCRbeta DNA was done with the immunoSEQ hsTCRbeta kit, following the protocol from the manufacturer. An Illumina MiSeq instrument was used to sequence the TCRbeta libraries. From the authors' description of their analysis: Removing out-of-frame sequences left about 2,300,000 distinct TCRbeta sequences, an average of about 70,000 per individual. Each individual was scored using the number of 150 to 200 previously reported CMV-associated TCRbeta sequences that the individual carried and the total number of productive distinct TCRbeta sequences. A beta-binomial model was reimplemented in Python, and scikit-learn random forests with default parameters were trained on data from the US cohort. Classifier performance on the Belgian cohort was summarized as median AUC with percentile confidence intervals calculated over 10,000 bootstrap iterations. In its TCRdb copy, this immuneACCESS table keeps in-frame sequences only and misses some clones. Where compared with another copy, unresolved V genes explain less than half of these, and the others have no known cause. V and J calls and clone size follow that table, whereas D and trimming were derived from the DNA. Counted in this sample were around 50,000 clones; about 78% of them appeared once. The ten largest clones add up to approximately 0.97% of the sample.

This entry belongs to a study of memory CD4+ T cells and cytomegalovirus serostatus (dated 2019 in TCRdb). Describing the broader study: A total of 35 or so healthy Belgian adults, of whom 9 were CMV seropositive and approximately 24 were CMV seronegative, were included in the cohort. To replicate a published TCR-based CMV serostatus classifier, the researchers sequenced the CD4+ memory TCRbeta repertoires of a Belgian cohort whose cytomegalovirus serostatus was known.

V trim: 6 bases; J trim: 3 bases; unmatched bases: 7. Measured from the cysteine to the phenylalanine, the CDR3 is 15 residues long. The entry retains the CDR3 DNA only, 45 bases that are in frame from base 1. CDR1 MNHNS and CDR2 SASEGT are derived from the germline V gene. Overall study outcomes, separate from this receptor: A median bootstrapped AUC of roughly 0.94 with a 95% CI of 0.76-1.00 was achieved on the Belgian cohort by the original-framework classifier. Only CD4+CD45RO+ memory cells were sequenced, in contrast to the original study, in which naive and memory CD4+ and CD8+ populations were covered. CMV serostatus prediction reached a median bootstrapped AUC of about 0.96 with the original framework and 0.91 with a US-trained random forest. The results were read as suggesting that the CMV-associated TCR signature is, for the most part, present in the CD4+ memory repertoire. Of 164 previously reported CMV-associated TCRbeta sequences, some 73 appeared in the CD4+ memory repertoires, each in one to five individuals.

The chain uses TRBV6-1 and TRBJ1-2; 10 bases in the middle match TRBD1. The TCR was taken from an adult in good health and CMV-seronegative. The specimen sequenced was memory CD4+ T cells from blood. The CDR3 reads as follows: CASRRQGAQHYGYTF. The DNA sequence is as follows: TGTGCCAGCAGAAGACAGGGGGCGCAACACTATGGCTACACCTTC.